Following are 20 T cell receptor beta chains from one sample sequenced in a study of blood T cells in healthy people across ages. Combining a sample-barcoded 5' primer with a J-beta primer mix, a second PCR ran for about 6 to 12 cycles. TCRdb redid the calling of the 5' RACE reads with MiXCR, one entry per CDR3 protein. This table holds 1.8 million or so distinct CDR3 sequences, about 39% found once. What was sequenced was blood. These receptors came from a human donor in good health.

The rearrangement joins TRBV7-9 to TRBJ2-1; 7 positions match TRBD1. The CDR3 extends over 16 amino acids. Germline trimming cut 2 bases from V and 6 bases from J; bases unmatched to any gene: 10. In germline, CDR1 is SEHNR, CDR2 FQNEAQ (reference sequence). The CDR3 spells CASSLLATGRGNEQFF. In nucleotides, the CDR3 is TGTGCCAGCAGCTTACTTGCGACAGGGAGAGGCAATGAGCAGTTCTTC.

This rearrangement joins TRBV6-2 or TRBV6-3 to TRBJ1-1; 8 bases are shared with TRBD1. CDR1 is MNHEY and CDR2 is SVGEGT in the germline V gene. V lost 4 bases, J lost 0 bases, and 13 bases stayed unmatched. The CDR3 consists of 18 residues. The CDR3 region is CASSWTYAGDRMNTEAFF. In nucleotides, the CDR3 is TGTGCCAGCAGTTGGACTTATGCAGGGGACAGGATGAACACTGAAGCTTTCTTT.

This clonotype is a singleton in its sample. This chain joins TRBV7-2 and TRBJ2-2, with 7 positions matching TRBD2. Germline loops: CDR1 SGHTA, CDR2 FQGNSA. V gave up 5 bases and J gave up 2 bases; unmatched junction bases: 8. The CDR3 consists of 16 residues. The CDR3, as DNA: TGTGCCAGCAGCCCGGAGGGAGGGCGAAACACCGGGGAGCTGTTTTTT. This gives the protein CASSPEGGRNTGELFF.

This clonotype was seen only a few times. This chain connects TRBV7-9 to TRBJ2-7; no definite D call. Germline CDR1 SEHNR, CDR2 FQNEAQ (reference sequence). The CDR3 totals 14 residues. V was cut by 3 bases and J by 2 bases, with 11 bases left in between. The CDR3 sequence: CASSLALPPYEQYF. DNA of the CDR3: TGTGCCAGCAGCTTGGCCCTCCCCCCCTACGAGCAGTACTTC.

The chain couples TRBV20-1 to TRBJ2-5; D is possibly TRBD1 (6 bases). V gave up 0 bases and J gave up 7 bases, with 21 bases separating them. Germline values: CDR1 DFQATT, CDR2 SNEGSKA (reference sequence). The CDR3 is 16 amino acids. The CDR3 DNA sequence: TGCAGTGCTAGAGAATACAGGGAGATTTCGGTCGGGACCCAGTACTTC. Protein sequence: CSAREYREISVGTQYF.

This clonotype has only a few counts. The rearrangement joins TRBV6-6 to TRBJ2-4; D ambiguous. Near its end, the DNA agrees better with TRBJ2-7, so the J call may be wrong. Germline loops: CDR1 MNHNY, CDR2 SVGAGI (reference sequence). The CDR3 is 13 residues long. CDR3 amino acids: CASTNRHYYEQYF. As DNA, the CDR3 is TGTGCCAGCACCAACCGACATTACTACGAGCAGTACTTC.

The V and J genes are TRBV4-1 and TRBJ2-1, with TRBD2 identical over 12 bases. Germline CDR1 reads MGHRA; CDR2 reads YSYEKL. The CDR3 covers 17 residues. The trim removed 3 bases at V and 5 bases at J, leaving 8 bases unmatched. This chain's CDR3 is CASSQARLAGDHNEQFF. The CDR3 region has the DNA TGCGCCAGCAGCCAGGCCAGACTAGCGGGGGATCACAATGAGCAGTTCTTC.

This rearrangement joins TRBV3-1 to TRBJ2-1; 7 bases align to TRBD1. The CDR3 consists of 14 residues. CDR1 is LGHDT and CDR2 is YNNKEL in the germline V gene (reference sequence). V shed 2 bases and J 7 bases; nucleotides not matched to a gene: 5. The CDR3 protein is CASSQIQGWNEQFF. The CDR3 DNA reads TGTGCCAGCAGCCAAATACAGGGGTGGAATGAGCAGTTCTTC.

This clonotype was detected only a few times. The chain has TRBV4-1 and TRBJ2-3; D gene unclear. Germline V gives CDR1 MGHRA, CDR2 YSYEKL. V was shortened by 0 bases and J by 0 bases, with 10 bases between the two germline ends. The CDR3 sequence is 16 residues long. This CDR3 is CASSQDPETSTDTQYF. In nucleotides, the CDR3 is TGCGCCAGCAGCCAAGATCCAGAAACTAGCACAGATACGCAGTATTTT.

The V call is TRBV5-6, the J call TRBJ2-3; D remains ambiguous. Trimming left V 1 base short and J 4 bases short, with 16 bases between. The CDR3 has 16 amino acids. The germline V gene encodes CDR1 SGHDT and CDR2 YYEEEE. CDR3 protein: CASSLKKRIVPDTQYF. CDR3 in DNA: TGTGCCAGCAGCTTGAAGAAAAGAATAGTTCCAGATACGCAGTATTTT.

This clonotype was detected only a few times. This sequence joins TRBV18 and TRBJ2-3; D remains ambiguous. The ends were cut back, 0 bases at V and 4 bases at J, with 8 bases in the middle. This CDR3 comprises 14 residues. Germline loops: CDR1 KGHSH, CDR2 LQKENI. CDR3 bases: TGTGCCAGCTCACCACCCGGTAGTCCAGATACGCAGTATTTT. Encoded protein: CASSPPGSPDTQYF. Together with reference TRBV18 and TRBJ2-3, the CDR3 gives the full variable domain: NAGVMQNPRHLVRRRGQEARLRCSPMKGHSHVYWYRQLPEEGLKFMVYLQKENIIDESGMPKERFSAEFPKEGPSILRIQQVVRGDSAAYFCASSPPGSPDTQYFGPGTRLTVL.

The V gene is TRBV11-2, the J gene TRBJ1-1; D gene uncertain. This CDR3 comprises 14 residues. The germline V gene has CDR1 SGHAT and CDR2 FQNNGV. Between the trimmed V and J ends, which lost 2 bases and 0 bases, there was a span of 7 bases. Here the CDR3 DNA reads TGTGCCAGCAGCTTAAGGGCCCTGAACACTGAAGCTTTCTTT. As protein: CASSLRALNTEAFF.

The V and J genes are TRBV7-6 and TRBJ2-3; D is unclear. From germline, CDR1 is SGHVS and CDR2 FNYEAQ. This CDR3 contains 14 residues. V lost 6 bases and J 4 bases, leaving 14 bases between the germline ends. CDR3 sequence reads: CASSRAPGADTQYF. In DNA, the CDR3 is TGTGCCAGCAGTCGTGCCCCTGGCGCAGATACGCAGTATTTT.

The V gene is TRBV2, the J gene TRBJ1-6, with 8 bases matching TRBD1. Germline loops: CDR1 SNHLY, CDR2 FYNNEI. V lost 6 bases, J lost 10 bases, and 11 bases stayed unmatched. This CDR3 region has 15 residues. The CDR3 protein is CASRTGTGVKSPLHF. The DNA of the CDR3 is TGTGCCAGCAGGACGGGGACAGGAGTGAAGTCACCCCTCCACTTT.

This clonotype came up once. J is TRBJ2-7 and V is TRBV4-2; perhaps TRBD2 as D (5 bases). This CDR3 comprises 13 residues. CDR1 is LGHNA and CDR2 is YNFKEQ in the germline V gene. The V end lost 8 bases, the J end lost 3 bases, and 14 bases lay between the germline ends. CDR3 nucleotides: TGTGCCAGCGCCACGGGAAGCGGCTACGAGCAGTACTTC. It encodes CASATGSGYEQYF.

A few counts support this clonotype. The chain employs TRBV20-1 and TRBJ2-7; a possible D gene is TRBD2 (5 bases). Germline V gives CDR1 DFQATT, CDR2 SNEGSKA (reference sequence). The CDR3 loop spans 15 amino acids. The germline V and J ends were trimmed by 0 bases and 2 bases, with 14 bases remaining between them. CDR3 sequence: CSARDNREHPYEQYF. The CDR3, as DNA: TGCAGTGCTAGAGATAATCGGGAACATCCCTACGAGCAGTACTTC.

The chain combines TRBV7-2 with TRBJ2-3; D not certain. This CDR3 region has 13 residues. CDR1 is SGHTA and CDR2 is FQGNSA in the germline V gene. The V and J ends lost 5 bases and 11 bases respectively, with 17 bases between them. CDR3 DNA sequence: TGTGCCAGCAGCCCAGACGGCCGGACCGAGCAGTATTTT. It encodes CASSPDGRTEQYF.

The chain carries TRBV12-3 or TRBV12-4 and TRBJ2-1; perhaps TRBD1 as D (6 bases). The V and J ends lost 6 bases and 3 bases respectively, with 18 bases between them. The CDR3 is made up of 16 amino acids. Here the CDR3 DNA reads TGTGCCAGCAGCGTTCCCGGGACACCCAACTACAATGAGCAGTTCTTC. Amino acids: CASSVPGTPNYNEQFF.

This clonotype was seen only a few times. The V call is TRBV7-9, the J call TRBJ2-5, with D possibly matching TRBD1 (5 bases). Between the trimmed V and J ends, which lost 4 bases and 0 bases, there was a span of 12 bases. The germline V gene encodes CDR1 SEHNR and CDR2 FQNEAQ (reference sequence). The CDR3 sequence is 15 residues long. The CDR3 DNA sequence: TGTGCCAGCAGCTCGCTGGGGCTGTACCAAGAGACCCAGTACTTC. It specifies CASSSLGLYQETQYF.

V is TRBV7-2 and J is TRBJ2-4; a possible D gene is TRBD1 (6 bases). The DNA end is more similar to TRBJ2-7, so the J call may be wrong. This CDR3 is built from 16 residues. Germline V gene sequence: CDR1 SGHTA, CDR2 FQGNSA. The CDR3 loop is CASSLAPGQSLREQYF. In DNA, the CDR3 is TGTGCCAGCAGCTTAGCGCCCGGACAGAGCCTACGCGAGCAGTACTTC.